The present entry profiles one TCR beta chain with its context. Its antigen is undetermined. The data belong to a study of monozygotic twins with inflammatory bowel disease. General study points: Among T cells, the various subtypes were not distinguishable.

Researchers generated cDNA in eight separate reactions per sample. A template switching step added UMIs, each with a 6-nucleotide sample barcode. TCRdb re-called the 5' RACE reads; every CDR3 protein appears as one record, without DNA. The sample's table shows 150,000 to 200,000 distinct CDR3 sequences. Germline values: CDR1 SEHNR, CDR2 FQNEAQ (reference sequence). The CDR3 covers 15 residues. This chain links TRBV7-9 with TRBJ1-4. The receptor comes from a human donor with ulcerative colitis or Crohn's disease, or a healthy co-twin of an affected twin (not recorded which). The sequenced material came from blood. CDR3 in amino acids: CASSLRRDSGEKLFF.